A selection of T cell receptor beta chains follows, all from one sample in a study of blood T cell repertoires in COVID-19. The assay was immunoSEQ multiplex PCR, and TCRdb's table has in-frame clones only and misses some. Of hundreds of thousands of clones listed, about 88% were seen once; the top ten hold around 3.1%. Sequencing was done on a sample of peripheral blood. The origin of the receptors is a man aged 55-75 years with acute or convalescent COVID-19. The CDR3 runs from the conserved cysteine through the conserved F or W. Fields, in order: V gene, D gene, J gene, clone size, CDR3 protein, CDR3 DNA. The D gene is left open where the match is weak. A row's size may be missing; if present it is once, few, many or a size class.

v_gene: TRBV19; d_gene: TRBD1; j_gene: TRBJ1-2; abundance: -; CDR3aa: CASSKPGQGANYGYTF; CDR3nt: TGTGCCAGTAGTAAGCCGGGACAGGGGGCTAACTATGGCTACACCTTC
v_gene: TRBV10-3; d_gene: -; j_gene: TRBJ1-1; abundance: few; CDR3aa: CAISESDGENTEAFF; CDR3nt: TGTGCCATCAGTGAGTCGGACGGGGAGAACACTGAAGCTTTCTTT
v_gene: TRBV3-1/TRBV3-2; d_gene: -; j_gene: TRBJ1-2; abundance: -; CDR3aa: CASSPIVTANYGYTF; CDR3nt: TGTGCCAGCAGCCCAATCGTGACAGCTAACTATGGCTACACCTTC
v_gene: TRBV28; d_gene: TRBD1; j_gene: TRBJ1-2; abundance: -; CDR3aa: CASTPAGQGNYGYTF; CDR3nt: TGTGCCAGCACCCCCGCGGGACAGGGGAACTATGGCTACACCTTC
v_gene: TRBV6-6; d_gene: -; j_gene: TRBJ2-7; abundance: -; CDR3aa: CASTPHDTAISYEQYF; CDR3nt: TGTGCCAGCACTCCCCACGACACGGCCATCTCCTACGAGCAGTACTTC
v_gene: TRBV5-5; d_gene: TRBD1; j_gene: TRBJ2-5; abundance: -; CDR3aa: CASSLAGTGKQETQYF; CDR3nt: TGTGCCAGCAGCTTGGCCGGGACAGGGAAACAAGAGACCCAGTACTTC
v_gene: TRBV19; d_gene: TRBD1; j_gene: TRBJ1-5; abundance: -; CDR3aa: CASSIRGQVSNQPQHF; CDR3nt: TGTGCCAGTAGTATTCGAGGACAGGTGAGCAATCAGCCCCAGCATTTT
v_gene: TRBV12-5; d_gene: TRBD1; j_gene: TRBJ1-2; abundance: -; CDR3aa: CASGLVLGQGARSYGYTF; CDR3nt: TGTGCTAGTGGTTTAGTCCTCGGACAGGGGGCAAGGAGCTATGGCTACACCTTC
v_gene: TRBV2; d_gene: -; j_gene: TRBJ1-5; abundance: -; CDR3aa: CASRVGVTNNQPQHF; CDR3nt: TGTGCCAGCAGGGTTGGGGTGACTAACAATCAGCCCCAGCATTTT
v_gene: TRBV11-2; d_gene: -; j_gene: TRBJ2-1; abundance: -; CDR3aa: CASSLGGLGEQFF; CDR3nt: TGTGCCAGCAGCTTAGGAGGCCTCGGTGAGCAGTTCTTC
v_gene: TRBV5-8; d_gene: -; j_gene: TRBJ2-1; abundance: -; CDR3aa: CASSLGTRVSDEQFF; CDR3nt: TGTGCCAGCAGCTTGGGAACCAGGGTATCGGATGAGCAGTTCTTC
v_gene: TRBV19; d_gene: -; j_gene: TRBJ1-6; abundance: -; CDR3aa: CASSVGLLSPLHF; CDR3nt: TGTGCCAGTAGTGTCGGACTGCTTTCACCCCTCCACTTT
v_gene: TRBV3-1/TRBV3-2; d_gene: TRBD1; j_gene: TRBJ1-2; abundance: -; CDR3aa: CASSYMTGGGGYTF; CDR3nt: TGTGCCAGCAGCTACATGACAGGGGGGGGTGGCTACACCTTC
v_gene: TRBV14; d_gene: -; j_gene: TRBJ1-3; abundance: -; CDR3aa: CASSLSGGNTIYF; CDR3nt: TGTGCCAGCAGCCTCAGCGGGGGGAACACCATATATTTT
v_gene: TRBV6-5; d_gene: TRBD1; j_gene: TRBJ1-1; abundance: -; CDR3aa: CASSSGTGLDTEAFF; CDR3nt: TGTGCCAGCAGTTCCGGGACAGGGCTCGACACTGAAGCTTTCTTT
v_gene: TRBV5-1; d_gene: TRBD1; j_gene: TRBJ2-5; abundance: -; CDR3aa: CASSSGTGGPETQYF; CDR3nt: TGCGCCAGCAGCTCCGGGACAGGGGGCCCAGAGACCCAGTACTTC
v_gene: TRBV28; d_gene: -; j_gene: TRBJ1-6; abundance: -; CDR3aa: CASTLRGNHSPLHF; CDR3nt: TGTGCCAGCACCCTAAGGGGAAACCATTCACCCCTCCACTTT
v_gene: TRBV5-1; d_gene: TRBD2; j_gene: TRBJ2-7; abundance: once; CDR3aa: CASSWEGPGRYEQYF; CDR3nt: TGCGCCAGCAGCTGGGAAGGGCCCGGGAGGTACGAGCAGTACTTC
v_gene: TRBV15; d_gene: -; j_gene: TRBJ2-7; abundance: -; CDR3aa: CATSRQGRGYYEQYF; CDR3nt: TGTGCCACCAGCAGACAGGGGAGGGGGTACTACGAGCAGTACTTC
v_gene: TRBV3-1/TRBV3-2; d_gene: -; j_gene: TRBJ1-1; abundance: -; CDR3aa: CASSPKGGANTEAFF; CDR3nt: TGTGCCAGCAGCCCGAAGGGGGGGGCGAACACTGAAGCTTTCTTT
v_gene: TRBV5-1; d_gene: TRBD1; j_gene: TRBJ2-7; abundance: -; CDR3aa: CASSSPGQTKEQYF; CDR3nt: TGCGCCAGCAGCTCCCCGGGACAGACCAAGGAGCAGTACTTC
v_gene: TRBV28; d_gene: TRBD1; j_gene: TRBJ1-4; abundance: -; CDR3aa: CASTHQGADEKLFF; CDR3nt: TGTGCCAGCACCCATCAGGGGGCTGATGAAAAACTGTTTTTT